This T cell receptor beta chain is drawn from a study of shared clonotypes between healthy human individuals. Whole-study results and caveats: Sampling was confined to blood; repertoires within tissues likely differ.

For this clone: Its antigen remains unknown.

Germline lookup yields CDR1 MDHEN and CDR2 SYDVKM. The CDR3 is 18 residues long. The V gene end was trimmed by 5 bases and the J gene end by 4 bases; junction bases not matched to a gene: 17. Donors included only healthy HIV-negative adults lacking recent acute infections or vaccinations. Execution of the assay was at deep level. Produced via immunoSEQ multiplex PCR; TCRdb's table is partial and in-frame only. Of about 1.4 million clones in the sample, about 96% are singletons; the top ten hold about 1%. This sequence was found in a man in his thirties or forties in good health. The rearrangement uses TRBV28 and TRBJ1-2, with 9 positions matching TRBD1. The specimen was naive CD4+ T cells sorted from blood. Subset reported: CD45RA+ positively selected. The CDR3 nucleotides read TGTGCCAGCAGTCCTACCCTTCCTCGGACAGGGGACATCTATGGCTACACCTTC. Encoded protein: CASSPTLPRTGDIYGYTF.